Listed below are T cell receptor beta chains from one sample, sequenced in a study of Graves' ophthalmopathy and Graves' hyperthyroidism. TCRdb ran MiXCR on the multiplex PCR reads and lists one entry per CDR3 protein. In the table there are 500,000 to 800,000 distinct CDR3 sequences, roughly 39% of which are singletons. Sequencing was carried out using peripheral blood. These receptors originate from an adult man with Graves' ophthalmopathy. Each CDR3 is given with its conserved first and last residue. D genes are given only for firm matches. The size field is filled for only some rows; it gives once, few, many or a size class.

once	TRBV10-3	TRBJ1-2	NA	TGTGCCATCGGTCGCTCGGGACCCAACAAGGGCTACACCTTC	CAIGRSGPNKGYTF
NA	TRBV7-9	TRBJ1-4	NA	TGCGCCAGCAGCCAAAAGGGGCGCTTTCCTAATGAAAAACTGTTTTTT	CASSQKGRFPNEKLFF
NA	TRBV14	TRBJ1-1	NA	TGTGCCAGCAGCCAAGAGCCGGAGATGAACACTGAAGCTTTCTTT	CASSQEPEMNTEAFF
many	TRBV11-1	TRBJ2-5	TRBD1	TGTGCCAGCAGCCCCCGGGACAGGGGATGGGAGACCCAGTACTTC	CASSPRDRGWETQYF
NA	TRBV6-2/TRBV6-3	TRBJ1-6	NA	TGTGCCAGCAAGGGGGTGAGCTCCTATAATTCACCCCTCCACTTT	CASKGVSSYNSPLHF
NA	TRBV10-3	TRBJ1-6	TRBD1	TGTGCCATCAGTGAGTCGGGGGGACAGGTGAATTCACCCCTCCACTTT	CAISESGGQVNSPLHF
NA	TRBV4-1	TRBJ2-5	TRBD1	TGCGCCAGCAGCCAATTCAGGGGGCTAGGAGAGACCCAGTACTTC	CASSQFRGLGETQYF
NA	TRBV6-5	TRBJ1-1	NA	TGTGCCAGCTGGCTTGGGACTGAAGCTTTCTTT	CASWLGTEAFF
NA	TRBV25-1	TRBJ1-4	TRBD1	TGTGCCAGCAGTGGCACGGGACAGGTCGAAAAACTGTTTTTT	CASSGTGQVEKLFF
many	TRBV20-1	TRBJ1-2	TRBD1	TGCAGTGCTGGTAGACAGGGTTCCTCTGGCTACACCTTC	CSAGRQGSSGYTF
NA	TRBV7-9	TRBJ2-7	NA	TGTGCCAGCAGCTCAGACGGCGGGTCCTACGAGCAGTACTTC	CASSSDGGSYEQYF
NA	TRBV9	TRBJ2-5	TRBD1	TGTGCCAGCAGCGAAAGCGGGACAGGGCGCGAGACCCAGTACTTC	CASSESGTGRETQYF
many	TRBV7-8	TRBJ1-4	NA	TGTGCCACCTCCCCGGCGTATTCGACTAATGAAAAACTGTTTTTT	CATSPAYSTNEKLFF
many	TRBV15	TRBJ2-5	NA	TGTGCCACCAGCAGAGGACAGGCCAGTCAAGAGACCCAGTACTTC	CATSRGQASQETQYF
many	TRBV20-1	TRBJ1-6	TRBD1	TGCAGTGCTAGAGCGCCTTGGACAGGTTCCCCCCTCCACTTT	CSARAPWTGSPLHF
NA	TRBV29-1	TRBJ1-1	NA	TGCAGCGTACCGGCTGGGGCTTTCTTT	CSVPAGAFF
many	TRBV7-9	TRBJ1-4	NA	TGTGCCAGCAGCTTAAGTGGGGGAACTAATGAAAAACTGTTTTTT	CASSLSGGTNEKLFF
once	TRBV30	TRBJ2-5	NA	TGTGCCTGGAGTATACAGGGAGAGACCCAGTACTTC	CAWSIQGETQYF
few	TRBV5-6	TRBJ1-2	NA	TGTGCCAGCAGCCACCACCGGCAGCCGTATAACTATGGCTACACCTTC	CASSHHRQPYNYGYTF
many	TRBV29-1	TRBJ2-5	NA	TGCAGCGTTGAACTAGAACCAGAGACCCAGTACTTC	CSVELEPETQYF
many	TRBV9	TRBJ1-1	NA	TGTGCCAGCAGCGTAGCGGAGTTGGCCACTGAAGCTTTCTTT	CASSVAELATEAFF
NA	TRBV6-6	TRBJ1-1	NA	TGTGCCAGCAGTTTATTCAGGCTTGGTACTGAAGCTTTCTTT	CASSLFRLGTEAFF
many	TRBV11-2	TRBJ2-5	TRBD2	TGTGCCAGCAGCCTACTAGCGGGAGAGTATGAGACCCAGTACTTC	CASSLLAGEYETQYF
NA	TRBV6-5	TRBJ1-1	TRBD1	TGTGCCAGCAGTAGGGACAGGGGGCGCAACGCTGAAGCTTTCTTT	CASSRDRGRNAEAFF
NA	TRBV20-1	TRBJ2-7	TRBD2	TGCAGTGCTAGGACTCTAGCGGGACTCTACGAGCAGTACTTC	CSARTLAGLYEQYF
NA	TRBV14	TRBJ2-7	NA	TGTGCCAGCAGCCAAGATGAGCGTGGGGACTACGAGCAGTACTTC	CASSQDERGDYEQYF
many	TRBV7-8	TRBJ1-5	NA	TGTGCCAGCAGCTTGTGGGCAGCCGGCAATCAGCCCCAGCATTTT	CASSLWAAGNQPQHF
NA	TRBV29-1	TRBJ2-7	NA	TGCAGCGTTCAGGGAAACGAGCAGTACTTC	CSVQGNEQYF
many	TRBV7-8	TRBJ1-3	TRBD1	TGTGCCAGCAGCAGGGGAAACAGGGGTGGAAACACCATATATTTT	CASSRGNRGGNTIYF
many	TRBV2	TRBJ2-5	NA	TGTGCCACCAGCGGAAGAGGGGATCGGATGAGGGGGACCCAGTACTTC	CATSGRGDRMRGTQYF
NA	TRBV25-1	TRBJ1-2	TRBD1	TGTGCCAGCAGTGATAAGGATTGGGGCGTCGGACAGGGACCCTTCTATGGCTACACCTTC	CASSDKDWGVGQGPFYGYTF
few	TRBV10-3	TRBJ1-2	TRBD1	TGTGCCATCAGTGGACAGGGGGAGAATGGCTACACCTTC	CAISGQGENGYTF
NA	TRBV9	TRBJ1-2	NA	TGTGCCAGCAGTGCTAGACCGGGCGACTATGGCTACACCTTC	CASSARPGDYGYTF
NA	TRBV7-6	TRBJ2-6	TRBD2	TGTGCCAGCAGCTTAGCCCTAGCGGGAGGTGGGGCCAACGTCCTGACTTTC	CASSLALAGGGANVLTF
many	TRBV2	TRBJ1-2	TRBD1	TGTGCCAGCAGTGGACAGGGATATGGCTACACCTTC	CASSGQGYGYTF
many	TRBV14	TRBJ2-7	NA	TGTGCCAGCAGCCAGTCAAGTCGGGGAAACGAGCAGTACTTC	CASSQSSRGNEQYF
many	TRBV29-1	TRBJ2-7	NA	TGCAGCGTTGAGTGGCAGGGGTCCTACGAGCAGTACTTC	CSVEWQGSYEQYF
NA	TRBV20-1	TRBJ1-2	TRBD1	TGCAGTGCTAGACTACAGGGGCATGGCTACACCTTC	CSARLQGHGYTF
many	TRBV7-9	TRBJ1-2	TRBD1	TGTGCCAGCATCCCCGCGGGGGGACAGGGCTACACCTTC	CASIPAGGQGYTF
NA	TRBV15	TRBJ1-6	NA	TGTGCCACCAGCCCAGGGGTAGGTCAGCCCCTCCACTTT	CATSPGVGQPLHF
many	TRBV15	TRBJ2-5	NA	TGTGCCACCAGCTCCACTATGGAGTCACTCCAAGAGACCCAGTACTTC	CATSSTMESLQETQYF
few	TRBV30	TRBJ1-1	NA	TGTGCCTGGGCCCAGGGAAGGGGGACTGAAGCTTTCTTT	CAWAQGRGTEAFF
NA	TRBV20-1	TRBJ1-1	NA	TGCAGTGCTAGAGATTACAGGACAGCTTTGAACACTGAAGCTTTCTTT	CSARDYRTALNTEAFF
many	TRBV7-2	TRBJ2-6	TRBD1	TGTGCCAGCAGCTTATACCCGCGGGACAGGAGCTCTGGGGCCAACGTCCTGACTTTC	CASSLYPRDRSSGANVLTF
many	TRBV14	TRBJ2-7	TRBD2	TGTGCCAGCAGCCAAGGCTATTTGGCGGGGGAGAGCTCCTACGAGCAGTACTTC	CASSQGYLAGESSYEQYF
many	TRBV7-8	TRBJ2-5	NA	TGTGCCAGCAGCGCCCAGGGGTTCCACGAGACCCAGTACTTC	CASSAQGFHETQYF
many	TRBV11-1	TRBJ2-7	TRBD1	TGTGCCAGCAGCCCCTCGGACAGGGGTTCCCTCGAGCAGTACTTC	CASSPSDRGSLEQYF
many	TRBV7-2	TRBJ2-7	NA	TGTGCCAGCAGCCCGCAGTTTGCCTACGAGCAGTACTTC	CASSPQFAYEQYF
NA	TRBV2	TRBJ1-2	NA	TGTGCCAGCAGTTTTCGGGCTAAAGAGGGCTACACCTTC	CASSFRAKEGYTF
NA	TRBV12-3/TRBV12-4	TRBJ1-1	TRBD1	TGTGCCAGCAGGGCAGGACAGGGCTGGCCTGAAGCTTTCTTT	CASRAGQGWPEAFF
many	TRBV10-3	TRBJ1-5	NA	TGTGCCATCAGTGAGTCTCATAGCAATCAGCCCCAGCATTTT	CAISESHSNQPQHF
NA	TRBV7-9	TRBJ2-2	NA	TGTGCCAGCAGCTTACCAACCGGGGAGCTGTTTTTT	CASSLPTGELFF
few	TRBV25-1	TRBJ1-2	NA	TGTGCCAGCAGCCAATTTGACAGGACACCCTATGGCTACACCTTC	CASSQFDRTPYGYTF
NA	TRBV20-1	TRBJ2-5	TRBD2	TGCAGTGCTAGTCGGGCTAGCGGGATGGCGGAGACCCAGTACTTC	CSASRASGMAETQYF
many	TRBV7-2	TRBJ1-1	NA	TGTGCCAGCAGCTTAACCCTCGGGGCTGAAGCTTTCTTT	CASSLTLGAEAFF
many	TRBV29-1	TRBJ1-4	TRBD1	TGCAGCGTTGGGACAGGGGAAACGGAACTGTTTTTT	CSVGTGETELFF
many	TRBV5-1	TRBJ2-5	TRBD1	TGCGCCAGCATGCTGGGACAGGGAATGAGAGAGACCCAGTACTTC	CASMLGQGMRETQYF